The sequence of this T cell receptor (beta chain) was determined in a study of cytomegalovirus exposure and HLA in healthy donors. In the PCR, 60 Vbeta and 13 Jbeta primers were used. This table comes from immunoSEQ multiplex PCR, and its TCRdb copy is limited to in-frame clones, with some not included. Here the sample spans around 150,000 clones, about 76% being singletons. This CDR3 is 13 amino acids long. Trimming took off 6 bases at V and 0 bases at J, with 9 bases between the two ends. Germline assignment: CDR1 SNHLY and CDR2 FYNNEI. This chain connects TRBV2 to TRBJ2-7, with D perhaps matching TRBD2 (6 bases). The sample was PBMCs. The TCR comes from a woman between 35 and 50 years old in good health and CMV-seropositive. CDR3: CASSTTSSYEQYF. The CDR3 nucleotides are TGTGCCAGCAGCACGACTAGCTCCTACGAGCAGTACTTC. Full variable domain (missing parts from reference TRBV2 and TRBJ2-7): EPEVTQTPSHQVTQMGQEVILRCVPISNHLYFYWYRQILGQKVEFLVSFYNNEISEKSEIFDDQFSVERPDGSNFTLKIRSTKLEDSAMYFCASSTTSSYEQYFGPGTRLTVT.